This TCR beta chain was identified in a study of control samples from healthy donors and cancer patients. Profiling relied on immunoSEQ multiplex PCR, and the TCRdb table lists in-frame clones only, not all of them. Seen here are more than 100,000 clones, 80% to 95% observed once, and the top ten hold less than 9.5%. Germline CDR1 and CDR2: SGHNT and YYREEE (reference sequence). J was trimmed by 0 bases and V by 4 bases; bases with no gene match: 12. This CDR3 region has 19 residues. This clone was counted only a few times. Sequencing was performed on blood. This receptor was taken from a woman between 18 and 29 years old in good health. The gene calls are TRBV5-4 and TRBJ2-6; the match to TRBD1 covers 8 bases. The CDR3 loop reads CASSHWGTGGHSGANVLTF. In DNA, the CDR3 is TGTGCCAGCAGCCATTGGGGGACAGGCGGCCACTCTGGGGCCAACGTCCTGACTTTC.